These T cell receptor beta chains were read from a single sample in a study of OX40 agonist ivuxolimab in advanced cancers. The protocol was immunoSEQ multiplex PCR, while the TCRdb copy is restricted to in-frame clones and leaves out a portion. The repertoire holds 55,000 to 75,000 clones, with 70% to 90% as singletons. Sequencing was performed on CD4+ or CD8+ T cells sorted from blood, taken in a trial of the OX40 agonist ivuxolimab. These receptors were obtained from an adult with an advanced solid tumor such as melanoma, head and neck, liver or kidney cancer. Both conserved end residues are part of each CDR3. The order of the fields is D gene, V gene, J gene, clone size, CDR3 DNA, CDR3 protein. The D gene is left open where the match is weak. Clone sizes are given selectively: once, few, many, or a class where the clone is expanded.

TRBD1	TRBV6-6	TRBJ1-6	NA	TGTGCCAGCAGTCGGGACAGTGGAAATTCACCCCTCCACTTT	CASSRDSGNSPLHF
NA	TRBV2	TRBJ1-1	NA	TGTGCCAGCAGGGGCCAAATAGGGGGTGGAGAAGCTTTCTTT	CASRGQIGGGEAFF
TRBD1	TRBV7-2	TRBJ2-7	NA	TGTGCCAGCAGCACAACAGGGGGCGCGCAGGGCGGGAGTTTTTACGAGCAGTACTTC	CASSTTGGAQGGSFYEQYF
NA	TRBV19	TRBJ1-5	NA	TGTGCCAGTAGGACGACAGGAGATAATCAGCCCCAGCATTTT	CASRTTGDNQPQHF
TRBD1	TRBV9	TRBJ1-1	NA	TGTGCCAGCAGCCCGAGACAGGGGGCAGGAACCACTGAAGCTTTCTTT	CASSPRQGAGTTEAFF
NA	TRBV5-1	TRBJ2-3	NA	TGCGCCAGCAGCTTGGAAGGGGACCCTTCCACAGATACGCAGTATTTT	CASSLEGDPSTDTQYF
TRBD1	TRBV5-4	TRBJ1-2	NA	TGTGCCAGCAGCCTACGGGACAGGGGAGGCTATGGCTACACCTTC	CASSLRDRGGYGYTF
NA	TRBV9	TRBJ2-5	NA	TGTGCCAGCAGCGCTACGGAGGGGGCCAGAGAGACCCAGTACTTC	CASSATEGARETQYF
NA	TRBV18	TRBJ1-2	NA	TGTGCCAGCTCACCTGGACAGAACTATGGCTACACCTTC	CASSPGQNYGYTF
TRBD1	TRBV7-2	TRBJ2-7	NA	TGTGCCAGCAGCTTAGGTCAGGGGGCTTACGAGCAGTACTTC	CASSLGQGAYEQYF
TRBD1	TRBV10-3	TRBJ1-1	once	TGTGCCATCAGACCGGGACAGGAGAACACTGAAGCTTTCTTT	CAIRPGQENTEAFF
NA	TRBV30	TRBJ2-1	NA	TGTGCCTGGAGGAGGGCGGGGAGCTCCTACAATGAGCAGTTCTTC	CAWRRAGSSYNEQFF
NA	TRBV30	TRBJ1-6	NA	TGTGCCTGGAGTGCACAGGGCGTTGGAAGGTCACCCCTCCACTTT	CAWSAQGVGRSPLHF
TRBD2	TRBV5-4	TRBJ2-2	few	TGTGCCAGCAGCTTAAGCGGGGGAGTCCATACCGGGGAGCTGTTTTTT	CASSLSGGVHTGELFF
TRBD1	TRBV28	TRBJ1-4	NA	TGTGCCAGCAGATCTCAGGGGGGCACTAATGAAAAACTGTTTTTT	CASRSQGGTNEKLFF
TRBD1	TRBV7-9	TRBJ1-3	NA	TGTGCCAGCAGCACTTTAGGACAGGGAGCTGGAAACACCATATATTTT	CASSTLGQGAGNTIYF
NA	TRBV28	TRBJ2-7	NA	TGTGCCAGCAGTTTAGGGGACCCGGGACTGGGGGATGGAGAGCAGTACTTC	CASSLGDPGLGDGEQYF
NA	TRBV7-2	TRBJ2-5	NA	TGTGCCAGCAGCTTAGCCGTTAACGATCCGACCCAGTACTTC	CASSLAVNDPTQYF
NA	TRBV9	TRBJ1-6	NA	TGTGCCAGCAGCCCACGAACGGGGTATTCACCCCTCCACTTT	CASSPRTGYSPLHF
NA	TRBV7-2	TRBJ2-1	NA	TGTGCCAGCAGCTTTACTAGTAGGACCCATGAGCAGTTCTTC	CASSFTSRTHEQFF
NA	TRBV30	TRBJ1-4	NA	TGTGCCTGGAGAACCGGGACACTTGCAACTAATGAAAAACTGTTTTTT	CAWRTGTLATNEKLFF
NA	TRBV19	TRBJ1-1	once	TGTGCCAGTAGTATCGTGGGGTTTAACACTGAAGCTTTCTTT	CASSIVGFNTEAFF
NA	TRBV5-6	TRBJ1-1	few	TGTGCCAGCAGCTTCGCGGGACGTGGGAACACTGAAGCTTTCTTT	CASSFAGRGNTEAFF
NA	TRBV28	TRBJ2-7	NA	TGTGCCTCTTTCAGGACGGAGCAGTACTTC	CASFRTEQYF
NA	TRBV6-1	TRBJ2-5	NA	TGTGCCAGTGTGCCCCGGGGAGAGACCCAGTACTTC	CASVPRGETQYF
TRBD1	TRBV29-1	TRBJ1-4	NA	TGCAGCGCTTTACAGGGGACTAATGAAAAACTGTTTTTT	CSALQGTNEKLFF
NA	TRBV7-2	TRBJ1-3	NA	TGTGCCAGCAGCTTAGTCGTACGGACTAGATTCTCTGGAAACACCATATATTTT	CASSLVVRTRFSGNTIYF
NA	TRBV5-1	TRBJ1-2	NA	TGCGCCAGCACCACCCTGGGGGGGTATGGCTACACCTTC	CASTTLGGYGYTF
NA	TRBV6-1	TRBJ2-7	NA	TGTGCCAGCAGGGAGGTCCAGGGCCCTTTCTACGAGCAGTACTTC	CASREVQGPFYEQYF
NA	TRBV11-3	TRBJ2-3	NA	TGTGCCAGCAGCTTAGAGGGGAGTCCAAGCACAGATACGCAGTATTTT	CASSLEGSPSTDTQYF
NA	TRBV2	TRBJ1-5	NA	TGTGCCAGTCACAGGGAACGCAATCAGCCCCAGCATTTT	CASHRERNQPQHF
NA	TRBV7-8	TRBJ2-1	few	TGTGCCAGCAGCGCACCCGCCCGGGATGAGCAGTTCTTC	CASSAPARDEQFF
TRBD1	TRBV5-8	TRBJ1-5	NA	TGTGCCAGCAGCTTGCCCCGACAGGGGTATAGACAGCCCCAGCATTTT	CASSLPRQGYRQPQHF
TRBD1	TRBV27	TRBJ2-7	NA	TGTGCCAGCAGGCGACAGGGAGCCTACGAGCAGTACTTC	CASRRQGAYEQYF
NA	TRBV4-3	TRBJ1-4	NA	TGCGCCAGCAGCCAAGAACGAGGGAAGGGTGAAAAACTGTTTTTT	CASSQERGKGEKLFF
TRBD2	TRBV6-4	TRBJ2-1	few	TGTGCCAGCAGTAATGAGGGACTAGCGGGAGGTGAGCAGTTCTTC	CASSNEGLAGGEQFF
NA	TRBV7-9	TRBJ1-1	NA	TGTGCCAGCAGCTCTCAGGGGAACACTGAAGCTTTCTTT	CASSSQGNTEAFF
TRBD1	TRBV7-2	TRBJ1-4	NA	TGTGCCAGCAGCTTTGACAGGGTTGAAAAACTGTTTTTT	CASSFDRVEKLFF
TRBD1	TRBV7-2	TRBJ1-6	once	TGTGCCAGCAGCCCGACAGGGTCGAATTCACCCCTCCACTTT	CASSPTGSNSPLHF
NA	TRBV27	TRBJ2-7	NA	TGTGCCAGCAGTTCCGGACAAGGCTACGAGCAGTACTTC	CASSSGQGYEQYF
NA	TRBV7-2	TRBJ1-2	NA	TGTGCCAGCACCGATGAACGTGGCTATGGCTACACCTTC	CASTDERGYGYTF
NA	TRBV7-6	TRBJ2-1	NA	TGTGCCAGCAGCACCCGGACAGCCAGCTCCTACAATGAGCAGTTCTTC	CASSTRTASSYNEQFF
NA	TRBV27	TRBJ2-1	NA	TGTGCCAGCAGTCCTATCGAAGCGAGAATCCACAATGAGCAGTTCTTC	CASSPIEARIHNEQFF
NA	TRBV10-1	TRBJ1-1	NA	TGCGCCAGCAGTGAGTCGAGGTCGACGTTTGAAGCTTTCTTT	CASSESRSTFEAFF
TRBD1	TRBV6-1	TRBJ2-7	NA	TGTGCCAGCAGTACGGGACAGGGGGCCTACGAGCAGTACTTC	CASSTGQGAYEQYF
NA	TRBV10-3	TRBJ1-1	NA	TGTGCCATCGGTCAGGGGAACATGAACACTGAAGCTTTCTTT	CAIGQGNMNTEAFF
NA	TRBV27	TRBJ2-5	NA	TGTGCCAGCAGTTTACAACGACAAGAGACCCAGTACTTC	CASSLQRQETQYF
NA	TRBV11-2	TRBJ2-7	NA	TGTGCCAGCAGCTTAGGTAGGGCGGGTCGGGAGCAGTACTTC	CASSLGRAGREQYF
NA	TRBV30	TRBJ1-2	NA	TGTGCCTGGAGTGTACTTTCGAACTATGGCTACACCTTC	CAWSVLSNYGYTF
TRBD1	TRBV18	TRBJ1-1	NA	TGTGCCAGCTCATCCCAGGACAGGGCGGGCACTGAAGCTTTCTTT	CASSSQDRAGTEAFF
NA	TRBV7-2	TRBJ2-2	NA	TGTGCCAGCAGCCCCCAGGGGAACACCGGGGAGCTGTTTTTT	CASSPQGNTGELFF
TRBD1	TRBV13	TRBJ2-5	NA	TGTGCCAGCAGCTCCCGTGGGACAGGGGTAGAGACCCAGTACTTC	CASSSRGTGVETQYF
NA	TRBV28	TRBJ1-1	NA	TGTGCCAGCAGTCCCACACGGAACACTGAAGCTTTCTTT	CASSPTRNTEAFF
NA	TRBV9	TRBJ2-5	NA	TGTGCCAGCGCGCCGACAAATTTACTAGGAGAGACCCAGTACTTC	CASAPTNLLGETQYF
TRBD1	TRBV19	TRBJ2-1	NA	TGTGCCAGTAGTTTAGGACAGGGGTGGGACAATGAGCAGTTCTTC	CASSLGQGWDNEQFF
NA	TRBV4-1	TRBJ1-5	NA	TGCGCCAGCAGCCAAGCCCACCTCCCCGTTGTTACAGGTCGTGCCCAGCCCCAGCATTTT	CASSQAHLPVVTGRAQPQHF
NA	TRBV4-3	TRBJ2-5	once	TGCGCCAGCAGCCAAGACGGCAGGCAAGAGACCCAGTACTTC	CASSQDGRQETQYF
NA	TRBV2	TRBJ1-4	NA	TGTGCCAGCAGTGAGGATAACATCGGGGGGAAACTGTTTTTT	CASSEDNIGGKLFF
NA	TRBV2	TRBJ1-1	NA	TGTGCCAGCACCTTTAGCTGGGGTGACACTGAAGCTTTCTTT	CASTFSWGDTEAFF
NA	TRBV5-4	TRBJ1-3	NA	TGTGCCAGCGTGGATCGGAACTCTGGAAACACCATATATTTT	CASVDRNSGNTIYF